This T cell receptor beta chain was retrieved from a study of untreated major depressive disorder. Whole-study results and caveats: CD4+ T cells from depressed patients used TRBV05-01 (Vbeta 5.1) more often than controls. The small study sample limits how generally findings apply.

This clone was picked up one time. Its cognate antigen is unknown. Sequenced by immunoSEQ multiplex PCR; TCRdb stores in-frame clones only, minus some. The table records about 25,000 clones, 90% to 95% of them present only once. Every depressed patient was matched in pairs with a non-depressed control on sex, age, current smoking status and body mass index. Magnetic negative selection enriched CD4+ T cells from thawed PBMCs. Germline-derived CDR1 and CDR2 are LNHDA and SQIVND (reference sequence). The CDR3 consists of 13 residues. V was clipped by 5 bases and J by 4 bases; unmatched bases: 4. Sequenced material: CD4+ T cells from PBMCs. This sequence was found in a woman younger than 45 with major depressive disorder. The gene calls are TRBV19 and TRBJ1-2; 7 positions match TRBD1. CDR3 sequence: CASSRTGVYGYTF. CDR3 nucleotides: TGTGCCAGTAGTCGCACAGGGGTCTATGGCTACACCTTC. Full variable domain (rest looked up from reference TRBV19 and TRBJ1-2): DGGITQSPKYLFRKEGQNVTLSCEQNLNHDAMYWYRQDPGQGLRLIYYSQIVNDFQKGDIAEGYSVSREKKESFPLTVTSAQKNPTAFYLCASSRTGVYGYTFGSGTRLTVV.